This T cell receptor (beta chain) was recovered during a study of blood T cells in healthy people across ages. A J-beta primer mix and a sample-barcoded 5' primer were used in a second PCR of about 7 to 12 cycles. TCRdb passed the 5' RACE reads through MiXCR, listing each CDR3 protein once. The sample includes more than 700,000 distinct CDR3 sequences, about 46% of them seen just once. This CDR3 region has 17 residues. V gave up 4 bases and J gave up 3 bases; unmatched junction bases: 11. Germline V gives CDR1 SGHAT, CDR2 FQNNGV. The origin of this receptor is a man older than 75 in good health. The chain uses TRBV11-2 and TRBJ2-2; 7 nucleotides align to TRBD2. The specimen sequenced was blood. CDR3 sequence (DNA): TGTGCCAGCAGCTCGCGTGCGGGGGAGAGCGACACCGGGGAGCTGTTTTTT. It yields the protein CASSSRAGESDTGELFF.